This TCR beta chain derives from a study of cytomegalovirus exposure and HLA in healthy donors (dated by TCRdb to 2016 to 2017). General notes on the study: An earlier analysis of roughly 610 of the donors reported 250 to 300 Gb of sequence data and around 120 million unique TCR beta sequences obtained from some 200 million T cells. An earlier analysis of roughly 600 of the donors used high-throughput TCR beta sequencing to judge whether each TCR beta V gene segment behaved as functional or pseudogenic. Rather than using new phenotypic data, the later analysis identified candidate immune exposures from TCR beta sequences and from how often those sequences occurred across donors. Every discovery cohort repertoire had been produced on one sequencing platform. Genome-wide SNP genotypes for about 65% of the 666 donors were used in a later genetic analysis, which treated that subset as a discovery cohort. Of the 300 to 450 genotyped donors, approximately 83% fell in the genetic ancestry cluster associated with self-reported Caucasian donors. Donor age, sex, ethnicity and CMV serostatus were compiled alongside the repertoire data. HLA typing included class I and class II loci at four-digit resolution. In addition to the first cohort of approximately 650 subjects, a separate validation cohort of 100 to 150 different subjects was used. Because of strong linkage in the cohort, 4 to 6 DR-DQ haplotypes were treated as single units for association and clustering. Typing coverage differed by locus: A, B, C, DRB1 and DQB1 were typed in roughly 629-630 donors, DQA1 in 522, DPA1 in approximately 600, and DPB1 in 400 to 490. Roughly 300 gigabases of sequencing data and tens of millions of unique TCR sequences were included in an early release covering roughly 700 HLA-typed donors. Among 398 genotyped donors of the cohort, an average of around 240,000 unique TCR beta nucleotide sequences were sequenced per donor, around a sixth of them non-productive. To predict cytomegalovirus infection status, the study brought together high-throughput TCR immunosequencing, statistical association of individual TCRs with disease status, and machine learning. The T cell repertoires of about 700 subjects were profiled by immunosequencing and related to cytomegalovirus serostatus. The study was designed to test whether signatures of past pathogen exposure could be identified by cataloging public T cell receptors. In a later analysis, previously published TCR beta repertoires from hundreds of donors were re-analyzed and high-resolution HLA genotyping was added so that TCR occurrence patterns could be studied.

Receptor amplification or capture employed the immunoSEQ multiplex PCR assay. For the multiplex PCR, a mixture combining 60 forward primers for TCR Vbeta segments and 13 reverse primers for TCR Jbeta segments was used. A multiplex PCR assay on genomic DNA amplified the CDR3 region of rearranged TCR beta genes. The amplified TCR beta libraries were sequenced on the Illumina HiSeq System as 87-base-pair reads. Under the source paper's analysis protocol: In a later analysis, tens of millions of unique TCR beta chains were counted across the 500 to 850 repertoires, and roughly 11 million of these chains were shared by at least two donors. To remove PCR and sequencing errors, raw reads were error-corrected and collapsed into unique sequences using a nearest-neighbor algorithm that merged closely related sequences. CDR3 sequences were aligned to IMGT reference sequences to assign V, D and J gene segments. For a sequence to be retained, at least a six-nucleotide match to both a V gene segment and a J gene segment was required. A rearrangement was called productive if the CDR3 had no stop codons and remained in frame with V and J, and every other rearrangement was called non-productive. CDR3 was defined by IMGT convention, running from the second conserved V-encoded cysteine to the conserved J-encoded phenylalanine. In an earlier analysis of around 570 of the donors, sequences lacking an unambiguous match to a single V gene segment were excluded. In an earlier analysis of 450 to 750 of the donors, a V segment was called functional when productive rearrangements were above 56.7%, and segregating when the standard deviation between donors exceeded 5%. A statistical classification framework was developed to diagnose cytomegalovirus status using the catalog of TCR beta chain sequences. In a later analysis, TCR nucleotide sequences were compared against IMGT/GENE-DB human TR gene sequences so that V and J genes could be assigned. The TCRdist pipeline was used in a later analysis to assign CDR3 sequences and most-parsimonious VDJ recombination scenarios. In a later analysis, every TCR beta chain was defined by the combination of its CDR3 amino acid sequence and its V-gene family, and reads without a unique V-gene family were dropped. As a way to deal with suspected cross-contamination and a sequencing artifact, a later analysis dropped 500 to 700 nucleotide sequences that were highly shared and had low generation probability. In a later analysis, a clonal expansion index was calculated for each public chain from normalized within-repertoire ranks of inferred template counts. A later analysis computed generation probabilities with a VDJ recombination model fitted to out-of-frame rearrangements, and checked the results against IGoR. In a later analysis, hypergeometric tests were used to score TCR-TCR, TCR-HLA and TCR-CMV co-occurrence, with a repertoire-size bias correction applied to TCR pairs. A later analysis estimated false discovery rates by permuting HLA or CMV assignments 20 times. A later analysis grouped co-occurring TCRs with DBSCAN, adding TCRdist sequence similarity when clustering within HLA-allele-positive subsets. Repertoires with fewer than 30,000 or more than 120,000 public chains were left out of co-occurrence clustering, as were about five repertoires with anomalous nucleotide sharing. TCRdb obtained this table from immuneACCESS and retained in-frame rearrangements with V and J assigned. These tables miss some clones; where compared with another copy, unresolved V genes account for less than half of the shortfall, and the remainder is unexplained. That table gives V, J and clone size, and the DNA gave D and trimming. Within this sample are about 170,000 clones, with over 80% of them counted one time only. The biggest ten clones account for over 2% of the sample.

Note on this clone: The antigen this receptor binds is unknown. The sample holds no much larger clone one base away, and base qualities are not on file.

The germline V gene sets CDR1 to SGHDT and CDR2 to YYEEEE. The junction carries 23 bases between V and J, which are trimmed by 6 bases and 8 bases respectively. Its CDR3 holds 15 amino acids, cysteine through phenylalanine. The read is trimmed to its CDR3 DNA, 45 bases read in frame from base 1. In total, 666 healthy bone marrow donors made up the cohort. At the time of sampling, all cohort members were nominally healthy, though unrecorded immune exposures were likely present. The donor tested CMV seronegative and was one of the 352 seronegative cohort members. Each donor provided a peripheral blood sample, and peripheral blood mononuclear cells were used for TCR beta sequencing. Genomic DNA extraction from the blood cell samples was performed with the Qiagen DNeasy Blood Extraction Kit. Broader findings and caveats from the paper: The authors suggested that the approach could potentially be extended to other disease states and immunological phenotypes. The sequencing pipeline was judged likely to have produced a cluster of highly shared sequence variants as a technical artifact. A further reported finding was that TCR beta sequences accurately predicted the HLA-A and HLA-B alleles for most subjects in the first cohort. Correlated functional status among segregating V segments might reflect linkage disequilibrium, but an unknown experimental factor could not be ruled out. Strong co-occurrence of HLA alleles, especially DR and DQ, made assigning TCR associations to individual alleles difficult. HLA typing was unavailable for some donors at each locus, so association tests used only the typed subset. While some public TCRs were present in many individuals, most TCR sequences turned up only very rarely across donors. In a later genetic analysis, fewer N-insertions in productive TCRs were reported among donors in an Asian-associated ancestry cluster than the roughly 700-donor mean. A later analysis reported that several top co-occurrence clusters appeared linked to parvovirus B19, influenza, CMV and Epstein-Barr virus. In the study, around 150 TCR beta chains were listed as associated with cytomegalovirus. The classifier was reported to diagnose cytomegalovirus status with high specificity and sensitivity in both the original cohort and the validation cohort. An association between a missense DCLRE1C variant and V-gene and J-gene trimming of TCR beta chains was found in a later genetic analysis and replicated in an independent cohort. According to a later analysis, most CMV-associated TCR beta chains appeared to be HLA-restricted, and the HLA associations seemed to be driven largely by CMV exposure. In a later analysis, around 17,000 TCR beta sequences were associated with specific HLA alleles at a false discovery rate of 0.05. In a later analysis, HLA-associated TCR beta chains showed more clonal expansion and lower generation probabilities than non-associated chains that were equally common. In an earlier analysis of about 540 of the donors, most TCR beta V segments were observed in productive rearrangements about 87% or about 30% of the time, broadly matching IMGT annotations. This cohort had only TCR beta chains sequenced, and the lack of alpha or paired-chain data limited which features could be detected. Because the 87-base-pair reads could not distinguish some IMGT-functional V segments, including TRBV6-2 and TRBV6-3, those segments were excluded. Three of the identified cytomegalovirus-associated TCR beta chains were confirmed in vitro to be specific for cytomegalovirus antigens. Presence/absence analyses assumed roughly uniform sequencing depth across donors, an assumption that may not hold. In a later analysis, the rate of TCR association differed among HLA loci, with DRB1 alleles having the most associated TCRs and HLA-C alleles having the fewest. Because counts were too low, about 15 rarely observed V segments, including chromosome 9 orphons, were left out of the earlier analysis of 500 to 650 of the donors. For the cohort, immune exposure information was limited to CMV serostatus.

This clonotype was obtained from a male donor in good health and CMV-seronegative. Material for sequencing was PBMCs. Recombination joined TRBV5-6 with TRBJ1-2, with TRBD1 perhaps the D gene, on 5 matching bases. CDR3 protein: CASTRSYDSQGGYTF. The DNA sequence is as follows: TGTGCCAGCACCAGGTCATACGATTCCCAGGGAGGCTACACCTTC.